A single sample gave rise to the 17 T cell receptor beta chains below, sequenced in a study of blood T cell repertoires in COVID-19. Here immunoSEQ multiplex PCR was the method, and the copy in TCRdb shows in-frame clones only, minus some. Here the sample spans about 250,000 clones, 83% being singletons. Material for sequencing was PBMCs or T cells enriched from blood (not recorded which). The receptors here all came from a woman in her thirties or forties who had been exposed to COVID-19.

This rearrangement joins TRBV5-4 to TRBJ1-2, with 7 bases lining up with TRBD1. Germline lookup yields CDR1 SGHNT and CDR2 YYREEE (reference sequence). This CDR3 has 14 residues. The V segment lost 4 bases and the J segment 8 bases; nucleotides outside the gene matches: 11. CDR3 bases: TGTGCCAGCAGCCCGGGGACAGAGCTATGGGGCTACACCTTC. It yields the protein CASSPGTELWGYTF.

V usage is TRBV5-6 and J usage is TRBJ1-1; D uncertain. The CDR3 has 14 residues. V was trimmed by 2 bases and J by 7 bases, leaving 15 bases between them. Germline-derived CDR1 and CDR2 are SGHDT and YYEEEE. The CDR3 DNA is TGTGCCAGCAGCTTATATGACACTGTCTTTGAAGCTTTCTTT. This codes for CASSLYDTVFEAFF.

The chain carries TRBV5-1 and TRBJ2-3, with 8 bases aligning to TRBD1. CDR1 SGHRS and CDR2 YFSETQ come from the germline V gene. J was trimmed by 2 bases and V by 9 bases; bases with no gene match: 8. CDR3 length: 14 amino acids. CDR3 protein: CATSWDRPTDTQYF. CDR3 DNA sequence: TGCGCCACCTCATGGGACAGGCCCACAGATACGCAGTATTTT.

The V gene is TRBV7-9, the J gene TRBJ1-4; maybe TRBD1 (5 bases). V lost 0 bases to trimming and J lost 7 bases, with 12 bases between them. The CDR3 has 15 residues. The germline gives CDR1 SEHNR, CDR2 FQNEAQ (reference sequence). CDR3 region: CASSLAAGQGEKLFF. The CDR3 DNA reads TGTGCCAGCAGCTTAGCAGCAGGGCAAGGTGAAAAACTGTTTTTT.

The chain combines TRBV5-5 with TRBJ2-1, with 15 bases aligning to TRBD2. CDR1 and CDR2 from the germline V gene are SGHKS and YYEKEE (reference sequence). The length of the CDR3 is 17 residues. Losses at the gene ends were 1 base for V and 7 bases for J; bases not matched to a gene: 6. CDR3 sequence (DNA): TGTGCCAGCAGCTTGCGGACTAGCGGGGGGGCTGGGAATGAGCAGTTCTTC. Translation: CASSLRTSGGAGNEQFF. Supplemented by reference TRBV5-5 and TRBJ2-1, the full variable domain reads DAGVTQSPTHLIKTRGQQVTLRCSPISGHKSVSWYQQVLGQGPQFIFQYYEKEERGRGNFPDRFSARQFPNYSSELNVNALLLGDSALYLCASSLRTSGGAGNEQFFGPGTRLTVL.

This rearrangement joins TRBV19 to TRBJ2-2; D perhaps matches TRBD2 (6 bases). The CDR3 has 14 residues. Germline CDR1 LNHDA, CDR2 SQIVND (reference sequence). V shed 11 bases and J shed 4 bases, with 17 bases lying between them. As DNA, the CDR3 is TGTGCCCGCCCGGACTACCATGGCACCGGGGAGCTGTTTTTT. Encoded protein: CARPDYHGTGELFF.

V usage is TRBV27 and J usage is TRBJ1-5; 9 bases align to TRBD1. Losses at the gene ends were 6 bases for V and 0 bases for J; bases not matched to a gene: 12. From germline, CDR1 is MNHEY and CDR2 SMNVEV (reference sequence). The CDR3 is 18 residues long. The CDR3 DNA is TGTGCCAGCAGACCCGGGACAGGGAGGATCTATAGCAATCAGCCCCAGCATTTT. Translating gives CASRPGTGRIYSNQPQHF.

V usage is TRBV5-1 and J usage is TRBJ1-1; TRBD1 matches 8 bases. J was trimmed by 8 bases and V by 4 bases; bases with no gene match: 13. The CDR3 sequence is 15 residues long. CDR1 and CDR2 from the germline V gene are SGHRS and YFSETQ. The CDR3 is CASSTNGQGGGEAFF. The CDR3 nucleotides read TGCGCCAGCAGCACCAACGGACAGGGAGGAGGAGAAGCTTTCTTT.

CDR3 loop: CASSLEHSGNTIYF. CDR3 nucleotide sequence: TGCGCCAGCAGCTTGGAGCACAGTGGAAACACCATATATTTT. This rearrangement joins TRBV5-1 to TRBJ1-3, with D hard to call. The CDR3 loop spans 14 amino acids. Germline CDR1 and CDR2: SGHRS and YFSETQ. V was clipped by 0 bases and J by 3 bases, with 7 bases between them.

The CDR3 DNA reads TGTGCCAGCAGTGATGTGGGACAGTCTTCCTACGAGCAGTACTTC. Its translation is CASSDVGQSSYEQYF. The chain combines TRBV2 with TRBJ2-7; 7 bases are shared with TRBD1. CDR3 length: 15 residues. Per germline, CDR1 SNHLY and CDR2 FYNNEI. V shed 3 bases, J shed 1 base, and the junction held 6 bases outside the gene matches.

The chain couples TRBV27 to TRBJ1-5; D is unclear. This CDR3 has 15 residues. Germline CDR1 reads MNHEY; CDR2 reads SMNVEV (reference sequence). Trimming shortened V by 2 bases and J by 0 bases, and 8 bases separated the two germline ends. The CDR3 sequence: CASSLMAGSNQPQHF. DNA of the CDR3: TGTGCCAGCAGTTTAATGGCAGGTAGCAATCAGCCCCAGCATTTT.

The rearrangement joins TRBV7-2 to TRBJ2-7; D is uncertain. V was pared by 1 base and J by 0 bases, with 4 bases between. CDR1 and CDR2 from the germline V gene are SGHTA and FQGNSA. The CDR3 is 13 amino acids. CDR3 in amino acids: CASSLGPSYEQYF. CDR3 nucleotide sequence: TGTGCCAGCAGCTTAGGGCCCTCCTACGAGCAGTACTTC.

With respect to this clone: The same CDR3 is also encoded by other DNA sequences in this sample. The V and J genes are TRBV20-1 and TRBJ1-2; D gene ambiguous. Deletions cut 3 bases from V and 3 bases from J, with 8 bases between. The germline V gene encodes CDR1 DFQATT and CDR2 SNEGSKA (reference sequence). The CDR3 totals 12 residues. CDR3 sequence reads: CSASIGDYGYTF. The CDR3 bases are TGCAGTGCTAGTATCGGTGACTATGGCTACACCTTC.

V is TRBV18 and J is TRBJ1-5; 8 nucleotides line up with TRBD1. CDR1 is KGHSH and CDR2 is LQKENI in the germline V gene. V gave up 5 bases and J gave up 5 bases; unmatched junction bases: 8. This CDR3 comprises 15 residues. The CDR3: CASSYGTGGHQPQHF. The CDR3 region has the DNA TGTGCCAGCTCATACGGGACAGGTGGACATCAGCCCCAGCATTTT.

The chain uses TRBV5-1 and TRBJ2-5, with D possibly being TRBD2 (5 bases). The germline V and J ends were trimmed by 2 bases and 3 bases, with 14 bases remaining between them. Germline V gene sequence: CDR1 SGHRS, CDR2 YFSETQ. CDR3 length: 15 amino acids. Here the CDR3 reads CASSLTARGKETQYF. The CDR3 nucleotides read TGCGCCAGCAGCTTAACGGCCCGGGGAAAAGAGACCCAGTACTTC.

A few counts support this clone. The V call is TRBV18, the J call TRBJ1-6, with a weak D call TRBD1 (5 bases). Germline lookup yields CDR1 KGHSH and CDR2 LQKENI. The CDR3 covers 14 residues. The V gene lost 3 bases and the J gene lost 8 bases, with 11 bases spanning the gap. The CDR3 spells CASSPDSSYSPLHF. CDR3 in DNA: TGTGCCAGCTCACCCGACAGCTCCTATTCACCCCTCCACTTT.

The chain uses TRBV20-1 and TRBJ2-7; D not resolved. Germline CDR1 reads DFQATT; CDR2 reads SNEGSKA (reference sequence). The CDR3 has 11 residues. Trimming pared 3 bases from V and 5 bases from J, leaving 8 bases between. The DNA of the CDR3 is TGCAGTGCTAGTCAACCAGACGAGCAGTACTTC. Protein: CSASQPDEQYF.